The 26 T cell receptor beta chains below come from one sample, sequenced in a study of blood T cell repertoires in COVID-19. Here immunoSEQ multiplex PCR was the method, and the copy in TCRdb shows in-frame clones only, minus some. The sample lists 60,000 or so clones, about four fifths occurring once. The material sequenced was peripheral blood. These receptors all come from a woman aged 45-65 years with active or convalescent COVID-19.

V gene TRBV27 combines with J gene TRBJ2-5; 8 nucleotides agree with TRBD2. This CDR3 comprises 17 residues. The V gene's germline CDR1 is MNHEY and CDR2 SMNVEV (reference sequence). The ends lost 6 bases at V and 5 bases at J; junction bases unmatched: 17. CDR3 in amino acids: CASRPPREGLGRETQYF. The CDR3, as DNA: TGTGCCAGCAGGCCCCCCCGGGAGGGACTTGGGCGGGAGACCCAGTACTTC.

This clone was observed a few times. The chain is built from TRBV3-1 (or the pseudogene TRBV3-2) and TRBJ2-5; D is possibly TRBD2 (5 bases). CDR3 length: 16 amino acids. Germline assignment: CDR1 LGHDT and CDR2 YNNKEL (reference sequence). V lost 3 bases, J lost 2 bases, and 16 bases lay in between. The CDR3, as DNA: TGTGCCAGCAGCCATTCAACTCCGGGAACTCAAGAGACCCAGTACTTC. The encoded protein is CASSHSTPGTQETQYF.

This sequence joins TRBV6-5 and TRBJ2-1, with a weak D call TRBD2 (5 bases). Trimming cost V 5 bases and J 7 bases, with 12 bases left between them. CDR1 and CDR2 (germline): MNHEY, SVGAGI. The CDR3 sequence is 13 residues long. CDR3: CASSRGSRNEQFF. CDR3 DNA sequence: TGTGCCAGCAGTCGTGGGAGCCGGAATGAGCAGTTCTTC.

The chain combines TRBV27 with TRBJ2-1; weak D call: TRBD2 (5 bases). The germline V and J ends were trimmed by 3 bases and 2 bases, with 11 bases remaining between them. CDR3 length: 15 residues. In germline, CDR1 is MNHEY, CDR2 SMNVEV (reference sequence). This chain's CDR3 is CASSFTRGTYNEQFF. The CDR3 region has the DNA TGTGCCAGCAGTTTTACAAGAGGGACCTACAATGAGCAGTTCTTC.

This chain connects TRBV2 to TRBJ2-6, with D uncertain. The V and J ends lost 3 bases and 0 bases respectively, with 3 bases between them. The CDR3 has 14 amino acids. Germline CDR1 reads SNHLY; CDR2 reads FYNNEI. The DNA of the CDR3 is TGTGCCAGCAGTGACAGCTCTGGGGCCAACGTCCTGACTTTC. It translates to CASSDSSGANVLTF.

The CDR3 here is CSASQTSGRETQYF. In DNA form, the CDR3 reads TGCAGTGCTAGTCAAACTAGCGGGAGAGAGACCCAGTACTTC. The chain joins TRBV20-1 to TRBJ2-5, with 11 bases fitting TRBD2. Losses at the gene ends were 3 bases for V and 4 bases for J; bases not matched to a gene: 4. This CDR3 region has 14 residues. The germline V gene encodes CDR1 DFQATT and CDR2 SNEGSKA (reference sequence).

The chain recombines TRBV30 with TRBJ2-7; 13 positions agree with TRBD2. The germline V gene encodes CDR1 GTSNPN and CDR2 SVGIG (reference sequence). With 6 bases clipped from V and 3 bases from J, the junction kept 2 bases outside the gene matches. This CDR3 region has 13 residues. The DNA of the CDR3 is TGTGCCTGTGGACTAGCGGGAGTCTACGAGCAGTACTTC. Translating gives CACGLAGVYEQYF.

This clone came up many times. The genes are TRBV6-2 or TRBV6-3 and TRBJ2-1, with D possibly matching TRBD2 (7 bases). Trimming cost V 6 bases and J 4 bases, with 19 bases left between them. The CDR3 has 16 amino acids. Germline loops: CDR1 MNHEY, CDR2 SVGEGT. The CDR3 DNA reads as TGTGCCAGCAGCCGTGGGGGGGCAGGGCCTTACAATGAGCAGTTCTTC. Its translation: CASSRGGAGPYNEQFF.

This clone was recorded a few times. Other nucleotide sequences from this sample produce the same CDR3. This chain uses TRBV6-5 with TRBJ2-3; TRBD2 is a possible D gene (6 bases). With 2 bases removed from V and 6 bases from J, the gap between germline ends came to 9 bases. The CDR3 is made up of 13 amino acids. CDR1 is MNHEY, CDR2 SVGAGI, per germline. CDR3 region: CASSYGGTDTQYF. As DNA, the CDR3 is TGTGCCAGCAGTTACGGGGGGACCGATACGCAGTATTTT.

The gene calls are TRBV10-3 and TRBJ1-6, with TRBD1 matching 10 bases. The J segment lost 9 bases and the V segment lost 6 bases, leaving 8 bases of the junction unmatched. The CDR3 runs to 15 residues. Per the germline V gene, CDR1 is ENHRY and CDR2 is SYGVKD. The CDR3 sequence is CAISPGQGFRSPLHF. DNA for the CDR3: TGTGCCATCAGCCCGGGACAGGGGTTTCGTTCACCCCTCCACTTT.

There are a few counts of this clone. The same CDR3 can be traced to other DNA sequences in this sample. The gene calls are TRBV7-9 and TRBJ1-1; unclear D gene. V shed 8 bases and J shed 1 base, with 5 bases lying between them. Germline assignment: CDR1 SEHNR and CDR2 FQNEAQ (reference sequence). The CDR3 sequence is 11 residues long. The CDR3 coding sequence is TGTGCCAGCTCGCGGAACACTGAAGCTTTCTTT. Translating gives CASSRNTEAFF.

The chain couples TRBV5-1 to TRBJ2-1; D call uncertain. V lost 0 bases and J 4 bases, leaving 8 bases between the germline ends. The CDR3 has 14 residues. Germline assignment: CDR1 SGHRS and CDR2 YFSETQ. CDR3 sequence reads: CASSLVQLYNEQFF. CDR3 sequence (DNA): TGCGCCAGCAGCTTGGTTCAGTTATACAATGAGCAGTTCTTC.

Worth noting for this clone: Other nucleotide sequences from this sample produce the same CDR3. This chain links TRBV20-1 with TRBJ1-2; D gene unclear. Germline-derived CDR1 and CDR2 are DFQATT and SNEGSKA (reference sequence). This CDR3 has 11 amino acids. Trimming removed 4 bases at V and 5 bases at J, with 8 bases between. The DNA for the CDR3 is TGCAGTGCTATCCAAGAGTATGGCTACACCTTC. Translated: CSAIQEYGYTF.

This chain uses TRBV6-2 or TRBV6-3 with TRBJ2-5; tentatively, D is TRBD1 (6 bases). This CDR3 contains 15 residues. Looked up from germline, CDR1 is MNHEY and CDR2 is SVGEGT. V was cut by 5 bases and J by 4 bases, with 17 bases left in between. The CDR3 nucleotides are TGTGCCAGCAGTCCCCGGGGCAGGGGCGTAGAGACCCAGTACTTC. This translates into CASSPRGRGVETQYF.

V usage is TRBV6-6 and J usage is TRBJ2-7; 11 nucleotides agree with TRBD2. V shed 7 bases and J 5 bases; nucleotides not matched to a gene: 10. Germline lookup yields CDR1 MNHNY and CDR2 SVGAGI (reference sequence). The CDR3 contains 15 residues. The CDR3 reads CASTILAGEVNEQYF. CDR3 DNA: TGTGCCAGCACTATACTAGCGGGAGAAGTGAACGAGCAGTACTTC.

This clone was seen more than once but under ten times. CDR3 region: CASSLSGRTDTQYF. DNA for the CDR3: TGTGCCAGCAGCTTGAGCGGTCGCACAGATACGCAGTATTTT. This chain connects TRBV7-8 to TRBJ2-3; TRBD2 might be the D (5 bases). V lost 3 bases and J 1 base, leaving 8 bases between the germline ends. Germline CDR1 SGHVS, CDR2 FQNEAQ. The CDR3 spans 14 residues.

This clone was seen a single time. This CDR3 is CATSDAGTSGRGGQFF. CDR3 DNA sequence: TGTGCCACCAGTGATGCCGGGACTAGCGGGAGGGGGGGGCAGTTCTTC. The V and J genes are TRBV24-1 and TRBJ2-1; 16 nucleotides agree with TRBD2. The germline V gene has CDR1 KGHDR and CDR2 SFDVKD. Unmatched junction bases numbered 7, after V lost 3 bases and J lost 12 bases. CDR3 length: 16 residues.

The chain links TRBV30 to TRBJ2-2; D call uncertain. This CDR3 comprises 13 residues. V lost 1 base, J lost 6 bases, and 9 bases lay in between. Germline assignment: CDR1 GTSNPN and CDR2 SVGIG (reference sequence). The CDR3 loop reads CAWSEARAGELFF. CDR3 DNA sequence: TGTGCCTGGAGTGAAGCTAGAGCCGGGGAGCTGTTTTTT.

The chain uses TRBV9 and TRBJ2-1; 9 nucleotides align to TRBD2. Germline values: CDR1 SGDLS, CDR2 YYNGEE. CDR3 size: 16 residues. J lost 8 bases, V lost 4 bases, and 13 bases had no gene match. As DNA, the CDR3 is TGTGCCAGCAGCAACCGCCCTAGCGGGGTTAAGGATGAGCAGTTCTTC. The encoded protein is CASSNRPSGVKDEQFF.

In this sample, this clone turned up many times. The V gene is TRBV27, the J gene TRBJ2-1; 10 bases are shared with TRBD1. Germline CDR1 is MNHEY and CDR2 is SMNVEV (reference sequence). The CDR3 runs 14 residues. V trimming: 8 bases; J trimming: 5 bases; junction bases outside the gene matches: 6. For the CDR3, the DNA is TGTGCCAGCGGGGACAGGGGACCTAACAATGAGCAGTTCTTC. This codes for CASGDRGPNNEQFF.

This clone was seen only a few times. The chain is built from TRBV18 and TRBJ1-4; 9 bases are shared with TRBD1. Germline values: CDR1 KGHSH, CDR2 LQKENI. This CDR3 has 13 residues. V was clipped by 3 bases and J by 14 bases; unmatched bases: 7. The CDR3 reads CASSPELGQGLFF. CDR3 nucleotides: TGTGCCAGCTCACCGGAACTTGGACAGGGGCTGTTTTTT.

The chain combines TRBV6-2 or TRBV6-3 with TRBJ2-4, with no clear D. This CDR3 region has 11 residues. V was pared by 2 bases and J by 8 bases, with 4 bases between. Germline CDR1 reads MNHEY; CDR2 reads SVGEGT. The CDR3 DNA follows: TGTGCCAGCAGTTACCAGGACATTCAGTACTTC. Its protein product is CASSYQDIQYF.

The V and J genes are TRBV6-5 and TRBJ1-2; possibly TRBD1 for D (6 bases). This CDR3 spans 14 amino acids. The V and J ends lost 11 bases and 2 bases respectively, with 18 bases between them. The germline CDR1 and CDR2 sequences are MNHEY and SVGAGI. The CDR3 DNA reads as TGTGCCGGATACTCGACAGGACCCAACTATGGCTACACCTTC. It yields the protein CAGYSTGPNYGYTF.

This clone has only a few counts. This chain uses TRBV19 with TRBJ1-2; 10 bases are shared with TRBD1. This CDR3 spans 15 amino acids. CDR1 is LNHDA, CDR2 SQIVND, per germline (reference sequence). After removal of 5 bases from V and 4 bases from J, the junction contained 7 bases not matched to a gene. This chain's CDR3 is CASSFDRGRFYGYTF. The CDR3 nucleotides read TGTGCCAGTAGTTTCGACAGGGGGCGATTCTATGGCTACACCTTC.

The CDR3 DNA reads TGTGCCAGCAGCCAAGATTTCAACAGGGGGCGGTACGAGCAGTACTTC. This gives the protein CASSQDFNRGRYEQYF. The chain uses TRBV4-2 and TRBJ2-7; 9 positions agree with TRBD1. The germline gives CDR1 LGHNA, CDR2 YNFKEQ. Germline trimming cut 0 bases from V and 4 bases from J; bases unmatched to any gene: 7. The CDR3 has 16 residues.

The V call is TRBV18, the J call TRBJ2-7, with 10 bases that match TRBD1. Germline-derived CDR1 and CDR2 are KGHSH and LQKENI. After removal of 3 bases from V and 2 bases from J, the junction contained 4 bases not matched to a gene. There are 15 residues in the CDR3. The CDR3 DNA sequence: TGTGCCAGCTCACCTTGGACAGGGGGTACCTACGAGCAGTACTTC. Translation: CASSPWTGGTYEQYF. Looking up the rest from reference TRBV18 and TRBJ2-7 gives the full variable domain: NAGVMQNPRHLVRRRGQEARLRCSPMKGHSHVYWYRQLPEEGLKFMVYLQKENIIDESGMPKERFSAEFPKEGPSILRIQQVVRGDSAAYFCASSPWTGGTYEQYFGPGTRLTVT.